These 9 T cell receptor beta chains share one sample of origin, sequenced in a study of CD4 and CD8 cells across lung adenocarcinoma regions. In TCRdb, the PCR reads were re-called with MiXCR into one record per CDR3 protein. The sample records fewer than 30,000 distinct CDR3 sequences, about half being singletons. Specimen: CD8+ T cells from the center of a lung tumor. All receptors derive from a male donor with lung adenocarcinoma. The CD4 and CD8 labels of this study may be unreliable.

The table lists this clonotype with many counts. The junction does not match germline at one end; this may be a read error. The chain employs TRBV6-1 and TRBJ2-3, with 10 nucleotides matching TRBD1. Germline-derived CDR1 and CDR2 are MNHNS and SASEGT. This CDR3 contains 16 residues. The CDR3 DNA follows: TGTGCCAGCAGTGAAGCGGGGACAGGGGCCAAAGATACGCAGTACTTT. Translated: CASSEAGTGAKDTQYF.

With regard to this clonotype: The junction shows a germline mismatch at one end, possibly a read error. The J gene is TRBJ2-4, the V gene TRBV7-2; 8 bases agree with TRBD2. Germline-derived CDR1 and CDR2 are SGHTA and FQGNSA. The CDR3 runs 15 residues. Written as DNA, the CDR3 is TGTGCCAGCAGCTCGGGAGGGGGAGTTGGGGATACGCAGTATTTC. This gives the protein CASSSGGGVGDTQYF.

CDR3 coding DNA: TGTGCCAGCAGGACAGGGTCTCGGGAGCAGTACTTC. Its translation: CASRTGSREQYF. The V call is TRBV6-1, the J call TRBJ2-1, with 7 positions matching TRBD1. The DNA end lines up better with TRBJ2-7; the J call may be wrong. This CDR3 has 12 amino acids. Germline lookup yields CDR1 MNHNS and CDR2 SASEGT.

The J gene is TRBJ1-1, the V gene TRBV10-2, with 8 bases aligning to TRBD1. Germline V gene lookup returns CDR1 WSHSY and CDR2 SAAADI. Germline trimming cut 6 bases from V and 4 bases from J; bases unmatched to any gene: 7. The CDR3 loop spans 14 amino acids. The CDR3 sequence: CASSRQTGGTEAFF. DNA for the CDR3: TGCGCCAGCAGCCGACAAACAGGGGGCACTGAAGCTTTCTTT.

The CDR3 DNA reads TGTGCCAGCAGCTTCCCCCCAGAAGATACGCAGTATTTT. It translates to CASSFPPEDTQYF. This chain joins TRBV7-2 and TRBJ2-3; unclear D gene. The CDR3 sequence is 13 residues long. CDR1 is SGHTA, CDR2 FQGNSA, per germline. Between the trimmed V and J ends, which lost 3 bases and 5 bases, there was a span of 9 bases.

The chain uses TRBV6-1 and TRBJ2-5; either TRBD1 or TRBD2 may supply D (6 bases each). Per germline, CDR1 MNHNS and CDR2 SASEGT. Trimming took off 9 bases at V and 4 bases at J, with 21 bases between the two ends. This CDR3 is 15 amino acids long. This chain's CDR3 is CARGGGSGHTETQYF. The CDR3 coding sequence is TGTGCCAGGGGGGGCGGTAGCGGACACACAGAGACCCAGTACTTC.

Of note for this clonotype: At one of its ends the junction is not consistent with the germline gene, which may arise from a read error. This chain links TRBV6-1 with TRBJ2-5, with D perhaps TRBD2 (7 bases). Per germline, CDR1 MNHNS and CDR2 SASEGT. The CDR3 spans 17 residues. The CDR3 protein is CASSEGWGGRGLETQYF. The CDR3 bases are TGTGCCAGCAGTGAGGGGTGGGGGGGCCGGGGTCTAGAGACGCAGTACTTT.

This clonotype was detected only a few times. The rearrangement uses TRBV7-9 and TRBJ2-6; D is perhaps TRBD2 (5 bases). This CDR3 contains 15 residues. The germline V gene encodes CDR1 SEHNR and CDR2 FQNEAQ (reference sequence). The germline V and J ends were trimmed by 2 bases and 2 bases, with 7 bases remaining between them. The CDR3, as DNA: TGTGCCAGCAGCTTATCGGGGACTGGGGCCAACGTCCTGACTTTC. Translating it yields CASSLSGTGANVLTF.

This clonotype was seen at least ten times. V gene TRBV11-2 combines with J gene TRBJ1-4; 7 nucleotides align to TRBD1. CDR1 and CDR2 (germline): SGHAT, FQNNGV. The V gene end was trimmed by 5 bases and the J gene end by 5 bases; junction bases not matched to a gene: 8. The CDR3 covers 15 residues. In DNA form, the CDR3 reads TGTGCCAGCAGCCGATCCGAGACAGGGAATGAAAAACTGTTTTTT. Amino acids: CASSRSETGNEKLFF.